Sequencing of this T cell receptor beta chain was carried out in a study of cytomegalovirus exposure and HLA in healthy donors. Primers included in the PCR were 60 Vbeta and 13 Jbeta primers. In the original workflow: Approximately 11 million of 80 million to 85 million unique TCR beta chains were shared, per a later count. Sequencing was performed with immunoSEQ multiplex PCR; in TCRdb, only in-frame clones are kept and a portion is missing. V, J and clone size are taken as reported in that table, and D and trimming were inferred from the DNA itself. The table counts about 130,000 clones; 1.6% lies in the top ten. About this clone: Its antigen is not known.

Study-wide results and caveats: TCR beta chains associated with HLA were, in a later analysis, more clonally expanded than equally common others. A few of the chains that were CMV-associated were confirmed in vitro to be specific for CMV antigens.

The sequencing input was PBMCs. The source of this sequence is a woman aged 40 to 50 in good health and CMV-seropositive.

The CDR3: CASSPGRIAGGNNEQFF. CDR3 nucleotides: TGTGCCAGCAGCCCCGGTAGGATAGCGGGAGGTAACAATGAGCAGTTCTTC. J is TRBJ2-1 and V is TRBV11-3; 10 bases fit TRBD2. Germline V gene sequence: CDR1 SGHNT, CDR2 YENEEA. Trimming took 5 bases from V and 5 from J; bases not matched to a gene: 12. There are 17 residues in the CDR3. Full variable domain (rest looked up from reference TRBV11-3 and TRBJ2-1): EAGVVQSPRYKIIEKKQPVAFWCNPISGHNTLYWYLQNLGQGPELLIRYENEEAVDDSQLPKDRFSAERLKGVDSTLKIQPAELGDSAVYLCASSPGRIAGGNNEQFFGPGTRLTVL.